This T cell receptor beta chain was identified in a study of T-cell reconstitution after alpha-beta-depleted transplantation in children. This clonotype has only a few counts. It was with unique molecular identifiers that the TCRbeta library was prepared. TCRdb processed the PCR reads anew with MiXCR; each CDR3 protein has one entry. Here the sample spans more than 450,000 distinct CDR3 sequences, approximately 20% being singletons. The sequencing used PBMCs from the stem cell graft donor, collected from the stem cell graft. The clonotype comes from a human donor who donated a stem cell graft to a child with acute lymphoblastic leukemia.

The CDR3 region is CASSLIREVNTEAFF. The CDR3, as DNA: TGTGCCAGCAGCTTAATCAGGGAAGTGAACACTGAAGCTTTCTTT. The V gene is TRBV5-6, the J gene TRBJ1-1; maybe TRBD1 (5 bases). Germline CDR1 is SGHDT and CDR2 is YYEEEE. V was cut by 2 bases and J by 0 bases, with 11 bases left in between. This CDR3 spans 15 amino acids.